These 6 T cell receptor beta chains came from one sample sequenced in a study of CD8+CD57+ T cells in acquired aplastic anemia. TCR beta VDJ combinations and CDR3 sequences were profiled from genomic DNA. TCRdb re-called the reads through MiXCR, storing one row per CDR3 protein. The sample records 40,000 or so distinct CDR3 sequences, 76% being singletons. Specimen: sorted CD4+, CD8+, or CD8+CD57+ T cells (not recorded which) from PBMCs. The source is a human donor in good health, serving as a control.

The chain has TRBV11-3 and TRBJ1-1; no clear D gene. CDR1 is SGHNT and CDR2 is YENEEA in the germline V gene. This CDR3 contains 13 residues. Trimming stripped 3 bases from V and 3 bases from J, with 8 bases between. CDR3 region: CASSLRVDTEAFF. CDR3 bases: TGTGCCAGCAGCTTGAGGGTGGACACTGAAGCTTTCTTT.

This clonotype was observed many times. At one end the junction does not follow the germline gene, possibly because of a read error. The chain is built from TRBV5-6 and TRBJ1-3; D unresolved. Germline CDR1 and CDR2: SGHDT and YYEEEE. This CDR3 contains 16 residues. The CDR3 here is CASSADEDPSGNTMYF. The CDR3 DNA reads as TGTGCCAGCAGCGCTGACGAGGATCCCTCTGGAAACACCATGTATTTT.

The chain carries TRBV15 and TRBJ2-7, with unresolved D. CDR1 LNHNV and CDR2 YYDKDF come from the germline V gene (reference sequence). V was trimmed by 1 base and J by 4 bases, leaving 5 bases between them. This CDR3 spans 12 amino acids. The CDR3: CATSRADYEQYF. The CDR3 bases are TGTGCCACCAGCAGAGCGGATTACGAGCAGTACTTC.

The V and J genes are TRBV2 and TRBJ1-2; no definite D call. Germline-derived CDR1 and CDR2 are SNHLY and FYNNEI. The ends were cut back, 4 bases at V and 3 bases at J, with 6 bases in the middle. The CDR3 is made up of 12 amino acids. The CDR3 here is CASSAQDYGYTF. DNA of the CDR3: TGTGCCAGCAGTGCGCAGGACTATGGCTACACCTTC.

This clonotype has at least ten counts. V and J are TRBV4-3 and TRBJ2-1; D is perhaps TRBD1 (6 bases). V lost 2 bases and J 6 bases, leaving 11 bases between the germline ends. The CDR3 totals 14 residues. Looked up from germline, CDR1 is LGHNA and CDR2 is YSLEER. As DNA, the CDR3 is TGCGCCAGCAGCCAATACACAGGGCCCAATGAGCAGTTCTTC. This gives the protein CASSQYTGPNEQFF.

This clonotype was detected many times. The chain uses TRBV10-1 and TRBJ2-5, with D unclear. Germline V gene lookup returns CDR1 WNHNN and CDR2 SYGVQD (reference sequence). This CDR3 is 12 amino acids long. V was trimmed by 3 bases and J by 4 bases, leaving 6 bases between them. As DNA, the CDR3 is TGCGCCAGCAGTGACAGCACAGAGACCCAGTACTTC. As protein: CASSDSTETQYF.